The entry below describes one T cell receptor beta chain. This clonotype was recorded at least ten times. Its antigen specificity is not known. No much larger clone is present one base from it, and per-base qualities are unavailable. To demonstrate the VDJtools post-analysis software, TCR beta repertoires were profiled from the peripheral blood of more than ten young patients with multiple sclerosis. The multiple sclerosis patients were children and adolescents between about 6 and 16 years of age. This sample is part of a study of post-analysis software for immune sequencing data (dated by TCRdb to the mid-2010s). Context from the whole study: Disease courses on record covered relapsing-remitting, secondary progressive and progressive-relapsing multiple sclerosis, though some patients had no subtype annotation. The patient repertoires were compared against approximately ten previously published healthy control repertoires obtained from donors aged about 6 to 26 years. A subset of samples was prepared in parallel using single-end sample barcoding, then pooled and co-amplified after Illumina adapter ligation.

Sequences MDHEN (CDR1) and SYDVKM (CDR2) are obtained from the germline V gene. Counted from cysteine to phenylalanine, this CDR3 has 19 amino acids. Of all the DNA, just the CDR3 is kept, 57 bases in frame from base 1. V is trimmed back by 5 bases and J by 0 bases, and the junction contains 10 bases that no gene match accounts for. Findings and caveats that apply to the study as a whole: A handful of TRBV segments, including TRBV5-6, TRBV5-1 and TRBV20-1, were significantly more frequent in patients than controls. Normalized Chao1 diversity was significantly lower in multiple sclerosis patients than controls, suggesting substantial peripheral T-cell clonal expansion. The control group was slightly older than the multiple sclerosis patient group. Direct clustering with F measure showed strong co-clustering of samples prepared in the same batch, prompting a batch-effect correction.

To prepare the library, PCR was applied. These reads were obtained on an Illumina HiSeq 2500. To reduce PCR and sequencing biases, unique molecular identifiers were built into the TCR beta cDNA libraries. Some 500,000 cDNA molecules were obtained per 1 to 10 million input T cells, so each molecule approximated one T cell. The same protocol used for the earlier healthy control dataset was applied to prepare and sequence the patient libraries. Within a given batch, samples were prepared together, multiplexed and sequenced on the same HiSeq lane. In the authors' own workflow: MIGEC was used to process the raw barcoded reads, and molecular identifier groups with only a single read were discarded before consensus assembly and CDR3 extraction. VDJtools was used for post-analysis of the clonotype tables, and diversity was normalized by down-sampling every dataset to the size of the smallest sample. To correct batch-related cross-sample contamination, repertoire overlap clustering matched CDR3 amino acid sequences but not nucleotide sequences. TCRdb took the public reads, trimmed them with fastp at Q25, ran MiXCR for clone calling and kept in-frame beta chains. Entries that share a CDR3 protein sequence are merged under the most common genes and DNA. These V and J calls originate from TCRdb's pipeline instead of the authors' own analysis. The sample profile shows 150,000 to 200,000 distinct CDR3 sequences; roughly 31% of them were found once. Roughly 1.6% of the sample is taken by the ten largest.

Source material: blood. The receptor's source is a girl aged 10 to 17 with multiple sclerosis. The chain employs TRBV28 and TRBJ2-6, and TRBD1 aligns with 10 junction nucleotides. DNA sequence: TGTGCCAGCAGTCGGACAGGGGGTTTTACTTACTCTGGGGCCAACGTCCTGACTTTC. Translated, this gives CASSRTGGFTYSGANVLTF.